This entry lists 7 T cell receptor beta chains sequenced from one sample in a study of memory CD4+ T cells and cytomegalovirus serostatus (dated by TCRdb to 2018 to 2020). Single viable CD3+CD4+CD8-CD45RO+ cells were sorted as memory CD4+ T cells on a FACSAria II. The library was built by means of the immunoSEQ multiplex PCR assay. TCRdb re-hosts the immuneACCESS table, in-frame sequences only. Its copies lack some clones; in the studies checked, an unresolved V gene accounts for under half of them, and the cause for the rest is not known. The sample has 50,000 to 60,000 clones on record, over 65% of them singletons. Together, the top ten hold about 0.6% of the sample. The sequencing input was memory CD4+ T cells from blood. These receptors were taken from an adult in good health and CMV-seronegative.

The V call is TRBV6-1, the J call TRBJ2-3, with a tentative D call TRBD2 (6 bases). Trimming pared 11 bases from V and 2 bases from J, leaving 17 bases between. The CDR3 is 14 residues long. Germline values: CDR1 MNHNS, CDR2 SASEGT. Here the CDR3 DNA reads TGTGCCGGCGGAGGGGCGAAGGACACAGATACGCAGTATTTT. It translates to CAGGGAKDTDTQYF.

The CDR3, as DNA: TGTGCCAGCAGCTATGGGTTCTTAGACACCGGGGAGCTGTTTTTT. It translates to CASSYGFLDTGELFF. The chain has TRBV7-8 and TRBJ2-2; D remains unclear. The CDR3 totals 15 residues. V was cut by 4 bases and J by 3 bases, with 12 bases left in between. The germline V gene encodes CDR1 SGHVS and CDR2 FQNEAQ.

This chain joins TRBV5-1 and TRBJ1-1, with TRBD1 identical over 7 bases. The V gene end was trimmed by 0 bases and the J gene end by 1 base; junction bases not matched to a gene: 3. The CDR3 extends over 15 amino acids. Germline V gene sequence: CDR1 SGHRS, CDR2 YFSETQ. The CDR3 nucleotides read TGCGCCAGCAGCTTGGAAGGGACAGCGAACACTGAAGCTTTCTTT. Amino acid sequence: CASSLEGTANTEAFF.

The rearrangement links TRBV5-1 to TRBJ1-2; perhaps TRBD1 as D (6 bases). Germline loops: CDR1 SGHRS, CDR2 YFSETQ. The CDR3 has 11 amino acids. The V and J ends lost 9 bases and 6 bases respectively, with 12 bases between them. Written as DNA, the CDR3 is TGCGCCAACAACAGGGAGAATGGCTACACCTTC. It is translated as CANNRENGYTF.

CDR3 sequence reads: CASSLEIFGYTF. For the CDR3, the DNA is TGTGCCAGCAGCTTAGAAATTTTTGGCTACACCTTC. V is TRBV7-9 and J is TRBJ1-2; D is uncertain. Germline loops: CDR1 SEHNR, CDR2 FQNEAQ (reference sequence). The V gene lost 1 base and the J gene lost 7 bases, with 7 bases spanning the gap. The CDR3 covers 12 residues.

The V call is TRBV5-1, the J call TRBJ2-7, with D perhaps matching TRBD1 or TRBD2 (6 bases each). Trimming removed 4 bases at V and 5 bases at J, with 19 bases between. Germline lookup yields CDR1 SGHRS and CDR2 YFSETQ. This CDR3 spans 15 amino acids. DNA of the CDR3: TGCGCCAGCAGCCGGGGGCAACCAGGGGTCGACGAGCAGTACTTC. The encoded protein is CASSRGQPGVDEQYF. Together with reference TRBV5-1 and TRBJ2-7, the CDR3 gives the full variable domain: KAGVTQTPRYLIKTRGQQVTLSCSPISGHRSVSWYQQTPGQGLQFLFEYFSETQRNKGNFPGRFSGRQFSNSRSEMNVSTLELGDSALYLCASSRGQPGVDEQYFGPGTRLTVT.

The chain links TRBV7-2 to TRBJ2-3, with D perhaps assigned TRBD1 or TRBD2 (5 bases each). Trimming pared 5 bases from V and 5 bases from J, leaving 20 bases between. CDR1 and CDR2 from the germline V gene are SGHTA and FQGNSA. The CDR3 spans 16 residues. The CDR3 DNA sequence: TGTGCCAGCAGCCCCGATGGGTCGGGGCCGGGAGATACGCAGTATTTT. Amino acid sequence: CASSPDGSGPGDTQYF. Full variable domain (missing parts from reference TRBV7-2 and TRBJ2-3): GAGVSQSPSNKVTEKGKDVELRCDPISGHTALYWYRQSLGQGLEFLIYFQGNSAPDKSGLPSDRFSAERTGGSVSTLTIQRTQQEDSAVYLCASSPDGSGPGDTQYFGPGTRLTVL.